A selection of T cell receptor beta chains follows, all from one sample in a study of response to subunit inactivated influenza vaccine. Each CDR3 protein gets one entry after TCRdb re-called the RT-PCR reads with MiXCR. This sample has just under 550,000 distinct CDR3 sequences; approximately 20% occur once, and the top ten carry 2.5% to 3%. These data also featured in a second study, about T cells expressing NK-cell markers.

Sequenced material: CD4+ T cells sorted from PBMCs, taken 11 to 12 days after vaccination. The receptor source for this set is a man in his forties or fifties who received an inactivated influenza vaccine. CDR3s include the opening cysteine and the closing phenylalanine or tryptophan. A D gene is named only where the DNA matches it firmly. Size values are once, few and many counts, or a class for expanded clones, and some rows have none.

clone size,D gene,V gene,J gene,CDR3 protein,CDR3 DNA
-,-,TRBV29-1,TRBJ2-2,CSVTKDRTTGELFF,TGCAGCGTAACTAAGGACAGAACCACCGGGGAGCTGTTTTTT
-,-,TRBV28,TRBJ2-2,CASRNRGVSGELFF,TGTGCCAGCAGGAACCGTGGGGTTTCCGGGGAGCTGTTTTTT
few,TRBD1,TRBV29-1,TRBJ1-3,CSVGTDRNTIYF,TGCAGCGTAGGGACAGACAGAAACACCATATATTTT
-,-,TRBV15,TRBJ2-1,CATSRDLTIYNEQFF,TGTGCCACCAGCAGAGATTTGACCATCTACAATGAGCAGTTCTTC
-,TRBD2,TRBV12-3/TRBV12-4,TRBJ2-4,CASSPRLAGWYF,TGTGCCAGCAGTCCCAGACTAGCGGGGTGGTACTTC
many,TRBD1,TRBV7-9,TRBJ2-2,CASRGQGNTGELFF,TGTGCCAGCAGGGGACAGGGGAACACCGGGGAGCTGTTTTTT
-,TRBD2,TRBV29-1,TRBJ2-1,CSPWWRELFRRFF,TGCAGCCCGTGGTGGCGGGAGCTCTTCCGGCGGTTCTTC
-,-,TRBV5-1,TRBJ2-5,CASSTWDAKETQYF,TGCGCCAGCAGCACCTGGGATGCCAAAGAGACCCAGTACTTC
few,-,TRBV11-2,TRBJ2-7,CASSFLQKYEQYF,TGTGCCAGCAGCTTTCTGCAGAAATACGAGCAGTACTTC
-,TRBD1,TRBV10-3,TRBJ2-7,CAISTGDEQYF,TGTGCCATCAGTACAGGGGACGAGCAGTACTTC
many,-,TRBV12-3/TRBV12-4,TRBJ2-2,CASSRLTGELFF,TGTGCCAGCAGTAGACTAACCGGGGAGCTGTTTTTT
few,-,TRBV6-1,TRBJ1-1,CASSELEDRMGNTEAFF,TGTGCCAGCAGTGAGCTCGAAGACAGGATGGGGAACACTGAAGCTTTCTTT
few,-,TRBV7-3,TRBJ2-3,CASSLAGTLVGADTQYF,TGTGCCAGCAGCTTGGCCGGGACCCTTGTGGGGGCCGATACGCAGTATTTT